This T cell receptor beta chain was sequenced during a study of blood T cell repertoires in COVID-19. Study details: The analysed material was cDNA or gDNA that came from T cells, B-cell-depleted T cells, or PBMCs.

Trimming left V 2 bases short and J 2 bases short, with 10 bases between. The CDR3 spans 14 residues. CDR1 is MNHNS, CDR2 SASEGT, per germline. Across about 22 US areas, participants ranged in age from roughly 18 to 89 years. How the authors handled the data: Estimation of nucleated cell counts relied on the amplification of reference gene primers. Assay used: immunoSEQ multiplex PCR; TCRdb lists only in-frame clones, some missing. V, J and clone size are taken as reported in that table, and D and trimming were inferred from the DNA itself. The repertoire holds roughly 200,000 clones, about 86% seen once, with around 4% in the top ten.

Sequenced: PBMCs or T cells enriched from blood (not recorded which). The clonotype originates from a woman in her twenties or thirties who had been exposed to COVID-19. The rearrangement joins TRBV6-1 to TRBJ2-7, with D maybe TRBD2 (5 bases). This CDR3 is CASSELAGPYEQYF. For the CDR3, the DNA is TGTGCCAGCAGTGAACTAGCAGGACCCTACGAGCAGTACTTC.